The 28 T cell receptor beta chains given below trace back to one sample, sequenced in a study of T cell clonality in common variable immunodeficiency. The data were produced by immunoSEQ multiplex PCR, yet TCRdb's version contains in-frame clones alone and is incomplete. The repertoire yields roughly 34,000 clones, none seen only once; the top ten contain 0.95%. Material: peripheral blood mononuclear cells. These receptors were obtained from a person aged 18 to 75 in good health.

This clone showed up many times. The read halts 3 residues ahead of the CDR3 end, with the missing end drawn from the germline J gene. The V and J genes are TRBV5-6 and TRBJ1-1; no clear D. The CDR3 runs to 13 residues. Trimming left V 4 bases short and J 6 bases short, with 13 bases between. Germline lookup yields CDR1 SGHDT and CDR2 YYEEEE. Incomplete CDR3 DNA: TGTGCCAGCAGCGTTAGTGGAGGGTCTGAA. Translated: CASSVSGGSE. The whole CDR3 reads CASSVSGGSEAFF.

At least ten counts were recorded for this clone. The DNA ends 3 residues before the CDR3 does, and the rest of the CDR3 is filled in from the germline J gene. J is TRBJ1-1 and V is TRBV5-1, with D unclear. The CDR3 extends over 16 amino acids. With 0 bases removed from V and 1 base from J, the gap between germline ends came to 13 bases. The germline gives CDR1 SGHRS, CDR2 YFSETQ. Partial CDR3 DNA: TGCGCCAGCAGCTTGGTGACGGGTGGTACGAACACTGAA. This encodes CASSLVTGGTNTE. The full CDR3 reads CASSLVTGGTNTEAFF.

Regarding this clone: Read coverage stops 3 residues before the CDR3 terminus; the germline J gene supplies the remainder. The chain employs TRBV20-1 and TRBJ2-7; 9 nucleotides match TRBD1. The CDR3 runs to 15 residues. From germline, CDR1 is DFQATT and CDR2 SNEGSKA (reference sequence). V was pared by 1 base and J by 2 bases, with 6 bases of the junction left unmatched. CDR3: CSARVPGTGPYEQYF. The DNA read from the CDR3 is TGCAGTGCTAGAGTTCCCGGGACAGGGCCCTACGAG.

This clone was found a few times. This CDR3 is CASSLSVDRAYEQYF. The sequenced CDR3 bases are TGTGCCAGCAGCTTATCAGTTGACAGGGCCTACGAG. This chain connects TRBV11-1 to TRBJ2-7; 7 bases align to TRBD1. The CDR3 is cut off 3 residues early in the read; its end comes from the germline J gene. This CDR3 has 15 amino acids. Germline V gene lookup returns CDR1 SGHAT and CDR2 FQDESV (reference sequence). The V and J ends lost 2 bases and 2 bases, in that order; junction bases with no gene match: 6.

This clone was observed at least ten times. Coverage ceases 3 residues before the CDR3 finishes, and the germline J gene fills in the end. This rearrangement joins TRBV6-2 or TRBV6-3 to TRBJ2-2; 10 nucleotides agree with TRBD1. The CDR3 contains 16 residues. CDR1 is MNHEY, CDR2 SVGEGT, per germline. Trimming cost V 6 bases and J 6 bases; bases outside gene matches: 10. The sequenced CDR3 bases are TGTGCCAGCAGGAGGGGGACAGGGGTTTTTTCCGGGGAG. Encoded protein: CASRRGTGVFSGE. The whole CDR3 is CASRRGTGVFSGELFF.

This clone was observed many times. The read falls 3 residues short of the CDR3 end, and the missing part is taken from the germline J gene. This chain uses TRBV6-2 or TRBV6-3 with TRBJ1-5; no clear D gene. The CDR3 has 17 amino acids. V was shortened by 6 bases and J by 1 base, with 19 bases between the two germline ends. The germline V gene has CDR1 MNHEY and CDR2 SVGEGT. The CDR3 region is CASSSIPRGGSNQPQHF. Incomplete CDR3 DNA: TGTGCCAGCAGCTCGATCCCCCGGGGAGGGAGCAATCAGCCC.

In this sample, this clone turned up many times. The read ends 3 residues before the CDR3 terminus; that terminus is restored from the germline J gene. This chain links TRBV30 with TRBJ2-1; 7 bases map to TRBD2. Trimming removed 2 bases from V and 6 bases from J; junction bases left unmatched: 4. This CDR3 is 13 amino acids long. The germline CDR1 and CDR2 sequences are GTSNPN and SVGIG (reference sequence). CDR3 sequence reads: CAWSRLALNEQFF. The sequenced CDR3 bases are TGTGCCTGGAGTAGACTAGCACTCAATGAG.

There are many counts of this clone. The sequence runs out 3 residues before the end of the CDR3; the remainder is reconstructed from the germline J gene. The chain couples TRBV19 to TRBJ2-3; 12 positions match TRBD2. The CDR3 extends over 17 amino acids. The junction had 12 bases not matched to a gene; V was cut back by 6 bases and J by 5 bases. Germline values: CDR1 LNHDA, CDR2 SQIVND (reference sequence). CDR3 protein: CASRRILAGGRGDTQYF. Partial CDR3 DNA: TGTGCCAGTAGACGAATACTAGCGGGAGGTCGTGGAGATACG.

This clone was seen at least ten times. The read finishes 3 residues shy of the CDR3 end, and the germline J gene is used to complete it. The chain has TRBV11-2 and TRBJ2-3; D might be TRBD1 (5 bases). Germline lookup yields CDR1 SGHAT and CDR2 FQNNGV. The CDR3 is 14 residues long. V was cut by 4 bases and J by 3 bases, with 11 bases left in between. Here the CDR3 reads CASSSRQLTDTQYF. Incomplete CDR3 DNA: TGTGCCAGCAGCTCCCGACAGCTGACAGATACG.

This clone was found many times. CDR3 protein: CASSLSNRRTDTQYF. The DNA read from the CDR3 is TGTGCCAGCAGCCTCTCGAACAGAAGGACAGATACG. The chain carries TRBV11-3 and TRBJ2-3, with D unresolved. The read is 3 residues too short to cover the CDR3 end, so that end is filled in from the germline J gene. Germline assignment: CDR1 SGHNT and CDR2 YENEEA. The germline V and J ends were trimmed by 5 bases and 3 bases, with 15 bases remaining between them. The CDR3 has 15 amino acids.

This clone was counted many times. The CDR3 end is not reached by the read, which stops 3 residues before it; the germline J gene fills it in. V gene TRBV7-3 combines with J gene TRBJ2-7, with TRBD1 identical over 10 bases. CDR1 and CDR2 (germline): SGHTA, FQGTGA. The V gene end was trimmed by 0 bases and the J gene end by 2 bases; junction bases not matched to a gene: 1. The CDR3 covers 15 residues. Partial CDR3 DNA: TGTGCCAGCAGCTTAACAGGGACAGGGGCCTACGAG. Protein: CASSLTGTGAYE. The whole CDR3 reads CASSLTGTGAYEQYF.

On this clone itself: The sequenced fragment ends 3 residues before the CDR3 boundary, so the rest is inferred from the germline J gene. The V gene is TRBV7-8, the J gene TRBJ2-7; TRBD1 matches 9 bases. Looked up from germline, CDR1 is SGHVS and CDR2 is FQNEAQ. The CDR3 contains 13 residues. Germline trimming cut 3 bases from V and 6 bases from J; bases unmatched to any gene: 3. The sequenced CDR3 bases are TGTGCCAGCAGCTTCCGACAGGGGGTCGAG. Its translation is CASSFRQGVE. The whole CDR3 protein is CASSFRQGVEQYF.

This clone was seen many times. Coverage ceases 3 residues before the CDR3 finishes, and the germline J gene fills in the end. This chain connects TRBV7-3 to TRBJ1-1; no clear D gene. V was pared by 5 bases and J by 4 bases, with 11 bases between. The CDR3 spans 13 residues. Germline V CDR1 and CDR2: SGHTA, FQGTGA. CDR3 residues: CASSRPGSTEAFF. The covered CDR3 bases are TGTGCCAGCAGCAGACCAGGAAGCACTGAA.

This clone was recorded many times. The CDR3 end falls 3 residues outside the read, so it is completed with the germline J gene. The chain has TRBV2 and TRBJ2-5; D might be TRBD2 (5 bases). Trimming pared 6 bases from V and 1 base from J, leaving 9 bases between. CDR1 is SNHLY and CDR2 is FYNNEI in the germline V gene. The CDR3 length is 13 residues. The CDR3 bases that were read are TGTGCCAGCAGACCTACTAGCCAAGAGACC. Translated, it gives CASRPTSQET. The full CDR3 sequence reads CASRPTSQETQYF.

This clone was picked up many times. The read is 3 residues too short to cover the CDR3 end, so that end is filled in from the germline J gene. This chain connects TRBV6-2 or TRBV6-3 to TRBJ2-5; TRBD1 aligns across 7 bases. The CDR3 is 15 amino acids. Trimming at V came to 6 bases and at J to 5 bases, leaving 12 bases not matched to a gene. Germline V gives CDR1 MNHEY, CDR2 SVGEGT. This CDR3 reads CASSLYRGRGETQYF. The CDR3 bases that were read are TGTGCCAGCAGCCTGTACAGGGGAAGGGGGGAGACC.

This clone was found a few times. One end of the junction is discordant with germline, which a read error may explain. The CDR3 spells CASRTQAANTKAFF. CDR3 DNA (partial): TGTGCCAGCAGAACCCAAGCAGCCAACACTAAA. The V and J genes are TRBV6-2 or TRBV6-3 and TRBJ1-1; no clear D. The read falls 3 residues short of the CDR3 end, and the missing part is taken from the germline J gene. CDR1 and CDR2 from the germline V gene are MNHEY and SVGEGT. CDR3 size: 14 residues.

Ten or more counts support this clone. The read falls 3 residues short of the CDR3 end, and the missing part is taken from the germline J gene. The rearrangement joins TRBV13 to TRBJ2-6; a possible D gene is TRBD1 (5 bases). Germline CDR1 reads PRHDT; CDR2 reads FYEKMQ (reference sequence). The V gene lost 3 bases and the J gene lost 0 bases, with 9 bases spanning the gap. CDR3 size: 16 residues. CDR3 DNA (partial): TGTGCCAGCAGCTTCGGACACCTCTCTGGGGCCAACGTC. It encodes CASSFGHLSGANV. Given in full, the CDR3 is CASSFGHLSGANVLTF.

In its sample, this clone was seen many times. An end of the junction does not agree with germline; a read error may underlie this. The read ends 3 residues shy of where the CDR3 ends; the end is completed using the germline J gene. The chain combines TRBV4-2 with TRBJ2-2; TRBD1 matches 8 bases. Germline V gives CDR1 LGHNA, CDR2 YNFKEQ. The CDR3 spans 16 residues. The CDR3: CASSQDSGGLTGELFF. The part of the CDR3 DNA that was read is TGCGCCAGCAGCCAAGATTCAGGGGGCTTGACCGGGGAG.

A remark on this clone: The read terminates 3 residues ahead of where the CDR3 ends, so the germline J gene completes it. V gene TRBV30 combines with J gene TRBJ1-2; D unresolved. This CDR3 comprises 12 residues. Germline V gives CDR1 GTSNPN, CDR2 SVGIG (reference sequence). The DNA read from the CDR3 is TGTGCCTGGGAGCCCGGGTCTGAAGAC. Translating it yields CAWEPGSED. The full CDR3 protein is CAWEPGSEDYTF.

In its sample, this clone was seen many times. The CDR3 end falls 3 residues outside the read, so it is completed with the germline J gene. V and J are TRBV6-2 or TRBV6-3 and TRBJ2-3; a weak D match, TRBD2 (6 bases). This CDR3 comprises 15 residues. V lost 1 base and J 1 base, leaving 9 bases between the germline ends. Germline V gives CDR1 MNHEY, CDR2 SVGEGT. The CDR3 sequence: CASSYLGTRTDTQYF. Partial CDR3 DNA: TGTGCCAGCAGTTACTTAGGGACTCGCACAGATACG.

There are many counts of this clone. Read data end 3 residues before the CDR3 end; the end is taken from the germline J gene. This chain uses TRBV29-1 with TRBJ2-2; D may be TRBD2 (6 bases). The germline gives CDR1 SQVTM, CDR2 ANQGSEA. The length of the CDR3 is 13 residues. Trimming removed 4 bases from V and 7 bases from J, with 13 bases in between. CDR3 bases read: TGCAGCGTTGTTATAGGAGGGGTCGGGGAG. It is translated as CSVVIGGVGE. The full CDR3 is CSVVIGGVGELFF.

This clone was seen repeatedly, ten times or more. The read ends 3 residues early relative to the CDR3; the germline J gene fills the gap. The chain recombines TRBV10-3 with TRBJ1-4; 7 positions match TRBD1. CDR1 ENHRY and CDR2 SYGVKD come from the germline V gene. Unmatched junction bases numbered 6, after V lost 8 bases and J lost 0 bases. The CDR3 has 15 residues. The sequenced CDR3 bases are TGTGCCATCCAGGCAGGGGGGACAACTAATGAAAAA. This encodes CAIQAGGTTNEK. The entire CDR3 reads CAIQAGGTTNEKLFF.

In this sample, this clone turned up many times. The read is 3 residues too short to cover the CDR3 end, so that end is filled in from the germline J gene. V and J are TRBV2 and TRBJ2-5; D might be TRBD2 (6 bases). CDR1 is SNHLY and CDR2 is FYNNEI in the germline V gene. This CDR3 comprises 13 residues. The V end lost 7 bases, the J end lost 5 bases, and 14 bases lay between the germline ends. The CDR3 bases that were read are TGTGCCAGCATGGGCACGGGGAGGGAGACC. Protein: CASMGTGRET. The CDR3, in full, reads CASMGTGRETQYF. Supplemented by reference TRBV2 and TRBJ2-5, the full variable domain reads EPEVTQTPSHQVTQMGQEVILRCVPISNHLYFYWYRQILGQKVEFLVSFYNNEISEKSEIFDDQFSVERPDGSNFTLKIRSTKLEDSAMYFCASMGTGRETQYFGPGTRLLVL.

This clone turned up a few times. Incomplete CDR3 DNA: TGTGCCAGCTTTATGCCGGGGACCTACGAG. This encodes CASFMPGTYE. The whole CDR3 is CASFMPGTYEQYF. V and J are TRBV2 and TRBJ2-7, with D perhaps matching TRBD2 (5 bases). Read coverage stops 3 residues before the CDR3 terminus; the germline J gene supplies the remainder. The CDR3 sequence is 13 residues long. Deletions cut 8 bases from V and 2 bases from J, with 13 bases between. Germline V lookup: CDR1 SNHLY, CDR2 FYNNEI.

This clone was observed at least ten times. The read gets to within 3 residues of the CDR3 end, and the germline J gene fills in the rest. J is TRBJ1-1 and V is TRBV6-2 or TRBV6-3, with 7 bases aligning to TRBD1. The germline CDR1 and CDR2 sequences are MNHEY and SVGEGT. V lost 6 bases to trimming and J lost 6 bases; unmatched junction nucleotides: 7. This CDR3 has 13 amino acids. The CDR3 here is CASSHDRESEAFF. CDR3 bases read: TGTGCCAGCAGCCACGACAGGGAGTCTGAA.

This clone was counted ten times or more. CDR3 protein: CASSPQGRELFF. The part of the CDR3 DNA that was read is TGTGCCAGCTCACCACAGGGCCGGGAG. The chain employs TRBV18 and TRBJ2-2, with unresolved D. The sequenced fragment ends 3 residues before the CDR3 boundary, so the rest is inferred from the germline J gene. V was pared by 1 base and J by 9 bases, with 6 bases between. Germline values: CDR1 KGHSH, CDR2 LQKENI. This CDR3 is 12 amino acids long.

There are many counts of this clone. The CDR3 end lies 3 residues beyond the end of the read and is filled in from the germline J gene. The chain uses TRBV10-3 and TRBJ2-7; no reliable D call. CDR1 and CDR2 from the germline V gene are ENHRY and SYGVKD. Deletions cut 2 bases from V and 2 bases from J, with 13 bases between. The CDR3 has 15 residues. The sequenced CDR3 bases are TGTGCCATCAGTGAGCCGTCCGGGTCAACCTACGAG. It is translated as CAISEPSGSTYE. The whole CDR3 region reads CAISEPSGSTYEQYF.

This clone was observed many times. The CDR3 goes on 3 residues after the read ends, and that part is filled in from the germline J gene. The chain recombines TRBV30 with TRBJ2-7; no clear D. Germline-derived CDR1 and CDR2 are GTSNPN and SVGIG (reference sequence). V was cut by 0 bases and J by 0 bases, with 12 bases left in between. This CDR3 spans 15 amino acids. The CDR3 bases that were read are TGTGCCTGGAGTGTACTAATCAGCGACTCCTACGAG. Residues: CAWSVLISDSYE. The whole CDR3 is CAWSVLISDSYEQYF.